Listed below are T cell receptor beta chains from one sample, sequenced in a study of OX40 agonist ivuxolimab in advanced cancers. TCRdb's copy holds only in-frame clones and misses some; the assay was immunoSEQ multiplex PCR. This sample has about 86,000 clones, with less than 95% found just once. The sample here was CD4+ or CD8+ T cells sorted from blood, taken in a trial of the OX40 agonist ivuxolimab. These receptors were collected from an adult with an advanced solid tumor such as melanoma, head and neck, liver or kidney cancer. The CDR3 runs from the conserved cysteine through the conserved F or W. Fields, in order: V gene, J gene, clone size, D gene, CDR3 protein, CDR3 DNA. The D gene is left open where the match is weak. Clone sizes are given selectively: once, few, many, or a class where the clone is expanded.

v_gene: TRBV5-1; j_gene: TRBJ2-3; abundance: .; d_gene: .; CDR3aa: CASTLRARFSTDTQYF; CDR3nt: TGCGCCAGCACCCTTCGGGCTCGTTTTAGCACAGATACGCAGTATTTT
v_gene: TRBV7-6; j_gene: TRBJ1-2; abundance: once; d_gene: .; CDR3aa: CASSLGPGYYGYTF; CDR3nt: TGTGCCAGCAGCTTAGGGCCAGGATACTATGGCTACACCTTC
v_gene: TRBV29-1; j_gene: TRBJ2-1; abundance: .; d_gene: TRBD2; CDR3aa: CSVEPSGRAYEQFF; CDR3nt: TGCAGCGTTGAACCTAGCGGGAGGGCCTATGAGCAGTTCTTC
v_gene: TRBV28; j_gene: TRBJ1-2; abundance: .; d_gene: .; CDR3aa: CASSSPGAVNYGYTF; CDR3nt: TGTGCCAGCAGTTCCCCAGGGGCCGTTAACTATGGCTACACCTTC
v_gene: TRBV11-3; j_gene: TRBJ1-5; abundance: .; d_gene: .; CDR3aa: CASILAVGGEGVKQPQHF; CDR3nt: TGTGCCAGCATCTTAGCGGTCGGAGGCGAGGGTGTAAAGCAGCCCCAGCATTTT
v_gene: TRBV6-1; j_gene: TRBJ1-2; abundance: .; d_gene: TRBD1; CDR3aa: CASRAGSLGQGGYTF; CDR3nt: TGTGCCAGCAGGGCGGGGAGCTTAGGACAGGGTGGCTACACCTTC
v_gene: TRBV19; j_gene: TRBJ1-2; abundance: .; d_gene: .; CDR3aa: CASSITHTFNYGYTF; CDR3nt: TGTGCCAGTAGTATTACCCACACCTTTAACTATGGCTACACCTTC
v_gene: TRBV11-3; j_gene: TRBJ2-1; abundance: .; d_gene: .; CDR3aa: CASSFGYRTRTSYNEQFF; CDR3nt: TGTGCCAGCAGCTTTGGCTACCGAACTAGGACCTCCTACAATGAGCAGTTCTTC
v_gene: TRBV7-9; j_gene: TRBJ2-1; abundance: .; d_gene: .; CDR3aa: CASSRVVDEQFF; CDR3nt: TGTGCCAGCAGCCGGGTAGTAGATGAGCAGTTCTTC
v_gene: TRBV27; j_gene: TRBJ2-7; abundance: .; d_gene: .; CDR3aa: CASSPPGRFYEQYF; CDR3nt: TGTGCCAGCAGTCCTCCGGGACGGTTCTACGAGCAGTACTTC
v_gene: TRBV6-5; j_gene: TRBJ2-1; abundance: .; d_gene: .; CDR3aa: CASSYSQGTYNEQFF; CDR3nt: TGTGCCAGCAGTTACTCCCAGGGTACCTACAATGAGCAGTTCTTC
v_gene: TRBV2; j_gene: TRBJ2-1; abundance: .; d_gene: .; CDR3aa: CASSELGEVYNEQFF; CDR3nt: TGTGCCAGCAGTGAACTGGGGGAGGTCTACAATGAGCAGTTCTTC
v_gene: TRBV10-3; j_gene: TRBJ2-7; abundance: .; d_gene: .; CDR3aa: CAISESSDEQYF; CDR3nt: TGTGCCATCAGTGAGTCGAGTGACGAGCAGTACTTC
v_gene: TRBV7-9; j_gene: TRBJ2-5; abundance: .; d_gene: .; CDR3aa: CASSFRETQYF; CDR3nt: TGTGCCAGCAGCTTTCGGGAGACCCAGTACTTC
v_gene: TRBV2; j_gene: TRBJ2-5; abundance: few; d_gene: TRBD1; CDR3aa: CASSELGQQETQYF; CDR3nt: TGTGCCAGCAGTGAACTGGGACAGCAAGAGACCCAGTACTTC
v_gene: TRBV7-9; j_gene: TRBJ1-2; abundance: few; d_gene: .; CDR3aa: CASTTYRAYGYTF; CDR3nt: TGTGCCAGCACCACATACAGGGCCTATGGCTACACCTTC
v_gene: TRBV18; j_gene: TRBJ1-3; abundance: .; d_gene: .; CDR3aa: CASSPLDLGNTIYF; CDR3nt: TGTGCCAGCTCACCCTTAGACTTGGGAAACACCATATATTTT
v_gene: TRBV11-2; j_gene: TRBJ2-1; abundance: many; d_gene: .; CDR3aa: CASSLAGVSFYNEQFF; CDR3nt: TGTGCCAGCAGCTTAGCAGGTGTTAGCTTTTACAATGAGCAGTTCTTC
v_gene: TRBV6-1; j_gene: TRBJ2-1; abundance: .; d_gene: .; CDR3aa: CASSEARQGGTVYNEQFF; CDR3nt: TGTGCCAGCAGTGAAGCGCGGCAGGGGGGGACCGTCTACAATGAGCAGTTCTTC
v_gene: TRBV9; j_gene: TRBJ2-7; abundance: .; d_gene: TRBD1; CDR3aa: CASSEDRGSAYEQYF; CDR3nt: TGTGCCAGCAGCGAGGACAGGGGATCTGCCTACGAGCAGTACTTC
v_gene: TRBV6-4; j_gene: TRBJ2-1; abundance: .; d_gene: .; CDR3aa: CASSVNSARSEQFF; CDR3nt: TGTGCCAGCAGTGTCAACTCGGCGAGGTCTGAGCAGTTCTTC
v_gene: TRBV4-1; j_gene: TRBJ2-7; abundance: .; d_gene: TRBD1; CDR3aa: CASSQEAPGTGLSGEQYF; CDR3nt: TGCGCCAGCAGCCAAGAAGCGCCTGGGACAGGGTTGTCTGGGGAGCAGTACTTC
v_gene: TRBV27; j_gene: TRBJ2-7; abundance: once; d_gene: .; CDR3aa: CASSLFSGAEQYF; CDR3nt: TGTGCCAGCAGTTTATTCTCGGGGGCCGAGCAGTACTTC
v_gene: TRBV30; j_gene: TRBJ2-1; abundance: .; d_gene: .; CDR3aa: CAWSFPPTWYYNEQFF; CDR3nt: TGTGCCTGGAGTTTTCCCCCCACATGGTACTACAATGAGCAGTTCTTC
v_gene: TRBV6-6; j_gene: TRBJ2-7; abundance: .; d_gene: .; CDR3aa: CASSYSRDTYEQYF; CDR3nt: TGTGCCAGCAGTTACTCGAGGGACACCTACGAGCAGTACTTC
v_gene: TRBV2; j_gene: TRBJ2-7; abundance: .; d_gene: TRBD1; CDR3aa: CASSGQGLSEQYF; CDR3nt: TGTGCCAGCAGTGGACAGGGGCTGAGCGAGCAGTACTTC
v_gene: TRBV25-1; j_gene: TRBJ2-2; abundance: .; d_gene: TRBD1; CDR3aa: CASSEYRTGANTGELFF; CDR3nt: TGTGCCAGCAGTGAATACCGGACAGGGGCGAACACCGGGGAGCTGTTTTTT
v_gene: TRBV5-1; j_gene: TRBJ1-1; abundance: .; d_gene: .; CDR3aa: CASTPGVTVKNTEAFF; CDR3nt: TGCGCCAGCACCCCGGGGGTCACTGTAAAGAACACTGAAGCTTTCTTT
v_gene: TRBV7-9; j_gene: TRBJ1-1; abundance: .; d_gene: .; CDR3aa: CASSPTDWNTEAFF; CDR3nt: TGTGCCAGCAGCCCGACTGACTGGAACACTGAAGCTTTCTTT
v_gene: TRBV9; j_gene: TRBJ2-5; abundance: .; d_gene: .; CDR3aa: CASSVTPRALGETQYF; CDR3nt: TGTGCCAGCAGCGTCACCCCTCGGGCTTTAGGGGAGACCCAGTACTTC
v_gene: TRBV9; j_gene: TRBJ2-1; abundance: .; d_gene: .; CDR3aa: CASSVGVSGSYNEQFF; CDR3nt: TGTGCCAGCAGCGTAGGGGTCAGCGGCTCCTACAATGAGCAGTTCTTC
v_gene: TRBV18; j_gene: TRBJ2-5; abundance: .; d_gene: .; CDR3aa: CASSPLGEGETQYF; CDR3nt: TGTGCCAGCTCCCCGCTTGGGGAAGGAGAGACCCAGTACTTC
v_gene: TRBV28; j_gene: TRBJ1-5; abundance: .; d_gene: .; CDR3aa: CASSFREFNQPQHF; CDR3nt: TGTGCCAGCAGTTTTAGGGAGTTCAATCAGCCCCAGCATTTT
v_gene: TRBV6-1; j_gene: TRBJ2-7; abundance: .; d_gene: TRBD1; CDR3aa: CASSWTGENEQYF; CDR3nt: TGTGCCAGCAGTTGGACAGGGGAGAACGAGCAGTACTTC
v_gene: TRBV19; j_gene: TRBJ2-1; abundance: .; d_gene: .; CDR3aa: CASSKRTGTSSEQFF; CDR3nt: TGTGCCAGTAGTAAGCGGACCGGGACATCATCCGAGCAGTTCTTC
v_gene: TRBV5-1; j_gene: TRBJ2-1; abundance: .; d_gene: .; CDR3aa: CASSFRLTYEQFF; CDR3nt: TGCGCCAGCAGCTTCCGTCTGACTTATGAGCAGTTCTTC
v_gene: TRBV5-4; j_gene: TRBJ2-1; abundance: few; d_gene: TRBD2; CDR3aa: CASSWTSGSNEQFF; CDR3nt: TGTGCCAGCAGCTGGACTAGCGGCAGCAATGAGCAGTTCTTC
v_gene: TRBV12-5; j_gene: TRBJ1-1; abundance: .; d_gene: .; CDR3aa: CASAWSGGNTEAFF; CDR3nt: TGTGCTAGTGCCTGGTCGGGCGGTAACACTGAAGCTTTCTTT
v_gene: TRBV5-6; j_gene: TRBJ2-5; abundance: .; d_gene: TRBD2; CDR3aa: CASSLALAGGETQYF; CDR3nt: TGTGCCAGCAGCTTGGCCCTAGCGGGAGGTGAGACCCAGTACTTC
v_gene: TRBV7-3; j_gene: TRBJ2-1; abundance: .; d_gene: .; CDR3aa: CASSVGGPYNEQFF; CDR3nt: TGTGCCAGCAGTGTAGGGGGTCCCTACAATGAGCAGTTCTTC